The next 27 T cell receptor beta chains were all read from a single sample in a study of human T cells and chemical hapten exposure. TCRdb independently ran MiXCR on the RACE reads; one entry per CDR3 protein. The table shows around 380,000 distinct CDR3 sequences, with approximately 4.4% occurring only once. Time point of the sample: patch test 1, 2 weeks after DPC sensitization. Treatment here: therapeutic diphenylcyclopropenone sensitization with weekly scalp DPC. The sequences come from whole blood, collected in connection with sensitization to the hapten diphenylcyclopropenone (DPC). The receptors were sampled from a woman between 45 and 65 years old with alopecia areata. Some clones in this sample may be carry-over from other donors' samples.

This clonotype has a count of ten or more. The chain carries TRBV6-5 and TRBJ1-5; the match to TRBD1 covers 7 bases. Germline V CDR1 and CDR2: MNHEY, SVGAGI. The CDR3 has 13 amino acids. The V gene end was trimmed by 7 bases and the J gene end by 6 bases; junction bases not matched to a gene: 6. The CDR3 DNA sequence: TGTGCCAGCACGACAGGGTATGGTCAGCCCCAGCATTTT. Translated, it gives CASTTGYGQPQHF.

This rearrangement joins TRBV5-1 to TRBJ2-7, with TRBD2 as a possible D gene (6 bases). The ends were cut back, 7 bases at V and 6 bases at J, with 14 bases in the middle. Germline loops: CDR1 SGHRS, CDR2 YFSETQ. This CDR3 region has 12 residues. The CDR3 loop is CASRPEGREQYF. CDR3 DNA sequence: TGCGCCAGCCGCCCGGAGGGCCGCGAGCAGTACTTC.

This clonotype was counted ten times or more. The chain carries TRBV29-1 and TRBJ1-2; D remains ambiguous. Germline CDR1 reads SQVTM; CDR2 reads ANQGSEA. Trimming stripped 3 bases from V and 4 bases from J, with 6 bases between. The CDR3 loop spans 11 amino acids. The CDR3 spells CSVDTLYGYTF. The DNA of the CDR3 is TGCAGCGTTGATACACTCTATGGCTACACCTTC.

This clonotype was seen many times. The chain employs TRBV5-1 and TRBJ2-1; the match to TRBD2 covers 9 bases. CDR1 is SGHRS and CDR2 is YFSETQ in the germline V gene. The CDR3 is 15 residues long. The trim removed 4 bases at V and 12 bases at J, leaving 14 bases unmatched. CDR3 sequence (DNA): TGCGCCAGCAGCCTAGCCGGGACTAGCTCCCCGTTGCAGTTCTTC. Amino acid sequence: CASSLAGTSSPLQFF.

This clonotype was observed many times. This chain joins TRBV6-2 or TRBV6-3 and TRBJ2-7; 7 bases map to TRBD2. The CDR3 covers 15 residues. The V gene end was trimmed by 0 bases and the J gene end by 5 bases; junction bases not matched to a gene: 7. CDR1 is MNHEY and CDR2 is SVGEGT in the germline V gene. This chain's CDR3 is CASSYSGSGTHEQYF. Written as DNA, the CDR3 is TGTGCCAGCAGTTACTCGGGCAGCGGGACGCACGAGCAGTACTTC.

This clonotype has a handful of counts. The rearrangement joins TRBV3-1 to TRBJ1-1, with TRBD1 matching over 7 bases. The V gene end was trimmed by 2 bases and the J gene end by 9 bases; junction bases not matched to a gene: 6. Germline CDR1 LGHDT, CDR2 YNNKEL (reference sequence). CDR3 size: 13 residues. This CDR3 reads CASSQSSTGQAFF. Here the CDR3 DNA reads TGTGCCAGCAGCCAATCGTCGACAGGGCAAGCTTTCTTT.

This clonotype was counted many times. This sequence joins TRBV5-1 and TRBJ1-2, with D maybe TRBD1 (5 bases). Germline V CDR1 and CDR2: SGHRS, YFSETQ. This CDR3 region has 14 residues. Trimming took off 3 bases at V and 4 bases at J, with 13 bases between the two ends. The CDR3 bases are TGCGCCAGCAGCTCCCGGGACGGGCTCTATGGCTACACCTTC. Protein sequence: CASSSRDGLYGYTF.

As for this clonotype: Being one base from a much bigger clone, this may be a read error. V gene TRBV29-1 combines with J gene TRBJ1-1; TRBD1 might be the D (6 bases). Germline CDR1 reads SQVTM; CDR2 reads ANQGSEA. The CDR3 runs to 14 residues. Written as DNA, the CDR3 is TGCAACGTTGAATCTTCAGGGGTGAACACTGAAGCTTTCTTT. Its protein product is CNVESSGVNTEAFF.

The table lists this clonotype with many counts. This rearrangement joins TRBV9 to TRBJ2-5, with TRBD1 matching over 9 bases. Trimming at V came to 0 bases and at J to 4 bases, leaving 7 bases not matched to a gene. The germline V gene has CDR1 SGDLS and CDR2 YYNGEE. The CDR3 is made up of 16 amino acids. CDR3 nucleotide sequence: TGTGCCAGCAGCGTAGCGGGACAGGGAATCGGAGAGACCCAGTACTTC. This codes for CASSVAGQGIGETQYF.

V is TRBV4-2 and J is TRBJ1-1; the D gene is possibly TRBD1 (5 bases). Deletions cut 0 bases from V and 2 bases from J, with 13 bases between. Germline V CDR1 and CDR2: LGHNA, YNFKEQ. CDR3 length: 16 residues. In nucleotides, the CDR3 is TGTGCCAGCAGCCAAGATATGACAGAACGTAACACTGAAGCTTTCTTT. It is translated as CASSQDMTERNTEAFF.

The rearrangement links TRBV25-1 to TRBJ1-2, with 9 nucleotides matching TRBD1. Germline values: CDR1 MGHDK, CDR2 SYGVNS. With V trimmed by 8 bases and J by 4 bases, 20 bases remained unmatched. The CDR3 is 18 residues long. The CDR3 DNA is TGTGCCAGCTCCCATCGGGGACAGGGCCGAGTGGGGACCTATGGCTACACCTTC. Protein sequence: CASSHRGQGRVGTYGYTF.

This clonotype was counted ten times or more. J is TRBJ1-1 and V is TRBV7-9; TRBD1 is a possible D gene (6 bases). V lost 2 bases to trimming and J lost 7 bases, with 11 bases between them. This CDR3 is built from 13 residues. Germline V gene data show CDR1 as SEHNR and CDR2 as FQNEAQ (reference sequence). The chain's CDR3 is CASSLRGPGEAFF. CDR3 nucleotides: TGTGCCAGCAGCTTACGGGGGCCTGGTGAAGCTTTCTTT.

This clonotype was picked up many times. The CDR3 here is CASSLGRTGAEKLFF. In DNA form, the CDR3 reads TGTGCCAGCAGCTTGGGGCGGACTGGGGCTGAAAAACTGTTTTTT. This sequence joins TRBV7-2 and TRBJ1-4; D may be TRBD1 (5 bases). The germline V gene has CDR1 SGHTA and CDR2 FQGNSA. This CDR3 comprises 15 residues. V shed 3 bases and J shed 7 bases, with 15 bases lying between them. The full variable domain, completed using reference TRBV7-2 and TRBJ1-4, is GAGVSQSPSNKVTEKGKDVELRCDPISGHTALYWYRQSLGQGLEFLIYFQGNSAPDKSGLPSDRFSAERTGGSVSTLTIQRTQQEDSAVYLCASSLGRTGAEKLFFGSGTQLSVL.

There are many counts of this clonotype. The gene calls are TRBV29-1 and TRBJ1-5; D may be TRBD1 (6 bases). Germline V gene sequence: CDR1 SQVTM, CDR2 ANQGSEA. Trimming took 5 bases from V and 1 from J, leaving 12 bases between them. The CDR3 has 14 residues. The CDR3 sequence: CSVPAQGSNQPQHF. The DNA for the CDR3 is TGCAGCGTTCCGGCCCAGGGGAGCAATCAGCCCCAGCATTTT.

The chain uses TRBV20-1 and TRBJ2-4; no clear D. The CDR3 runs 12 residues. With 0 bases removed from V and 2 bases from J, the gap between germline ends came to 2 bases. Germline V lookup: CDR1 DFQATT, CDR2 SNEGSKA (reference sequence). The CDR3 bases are TGCAGTGCTAGAGATACCAAAAACATTCAGTACTTC. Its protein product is CSARDTKNIQYF.

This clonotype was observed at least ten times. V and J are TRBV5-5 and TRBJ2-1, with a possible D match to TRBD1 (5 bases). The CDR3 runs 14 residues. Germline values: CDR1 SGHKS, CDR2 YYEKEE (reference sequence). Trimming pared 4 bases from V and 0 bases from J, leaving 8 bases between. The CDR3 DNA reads TGTGCCAGCAGCGGGGCCTTCTCCTACAATGAGCAGTTCTTC. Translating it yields CASSGAFSYNEQFF.

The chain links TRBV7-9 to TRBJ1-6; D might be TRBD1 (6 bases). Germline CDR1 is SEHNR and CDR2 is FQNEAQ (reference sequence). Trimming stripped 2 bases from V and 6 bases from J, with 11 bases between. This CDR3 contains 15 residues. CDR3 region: CASSLQQGGNSPLHF. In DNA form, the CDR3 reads TGTGCCAGCAGCTTACAACAGGGTGGTAATTCACCCCTCCACTTT. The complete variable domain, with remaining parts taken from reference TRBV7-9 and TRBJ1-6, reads DTGVSQNPRHKITKRGQNVTFRCDPISEHNRLYWYRQTLGQGPEFLTYFQNEAQLEKSRLLSDRFSAERPKGSFSTLEIQRTEQGDSAMYLCASSLQQGGNSPLHFGNGTRLTVT.

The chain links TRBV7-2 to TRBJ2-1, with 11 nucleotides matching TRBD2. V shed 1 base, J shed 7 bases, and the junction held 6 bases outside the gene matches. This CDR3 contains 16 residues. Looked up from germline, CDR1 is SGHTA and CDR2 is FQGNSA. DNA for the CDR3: TGTGCCAGCAGCTTAGTTATTAGCGGGAGGGGGAATGAGCAGTTCTTC. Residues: CASSLVISGRGNEQFF.

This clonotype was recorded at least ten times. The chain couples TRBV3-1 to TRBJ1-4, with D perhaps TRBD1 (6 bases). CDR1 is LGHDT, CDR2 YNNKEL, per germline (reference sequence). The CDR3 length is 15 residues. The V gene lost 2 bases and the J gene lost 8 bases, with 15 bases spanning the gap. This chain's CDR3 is CASSQPSGHGEKLFF. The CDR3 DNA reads TGTGCCAGCAGCCAACCCTCGGGACACGGCGAAAAACTGTTTTTT.

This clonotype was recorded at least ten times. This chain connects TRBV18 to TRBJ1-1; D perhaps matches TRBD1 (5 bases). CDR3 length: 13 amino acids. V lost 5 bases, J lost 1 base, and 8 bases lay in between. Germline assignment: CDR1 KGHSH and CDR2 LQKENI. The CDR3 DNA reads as TGTGCCAGCTCAGGGGCAGAGAACACTGAAGCTTTCTTT. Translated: CASSGAENTEAFF.

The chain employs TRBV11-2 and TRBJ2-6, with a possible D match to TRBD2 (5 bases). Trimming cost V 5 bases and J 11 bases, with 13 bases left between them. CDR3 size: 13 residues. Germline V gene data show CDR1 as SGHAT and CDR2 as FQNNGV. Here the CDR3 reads CASSATQRDVLTF. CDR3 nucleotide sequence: TGTGCCAGCAGCGCTACCCAGAGGGACGTCCTGACTTTC.

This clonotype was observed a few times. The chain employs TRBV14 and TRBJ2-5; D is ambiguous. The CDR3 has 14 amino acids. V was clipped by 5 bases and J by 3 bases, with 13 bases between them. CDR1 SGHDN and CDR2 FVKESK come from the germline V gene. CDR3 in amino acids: CASSFRTEKETQYF. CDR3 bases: TGTGCCAGCAGCTTCCGGACCGAAAAAGAGACCCAGTACTTC. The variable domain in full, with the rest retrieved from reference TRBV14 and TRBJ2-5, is EAGVTQFPSHSVIEKGQTVTLRCDPISGHDNLYWYRRVMGKEIKFLLHFVKESKQDESGMPNNRFLAERTGGTYSTLKVQPAELEDSGVYFCASSFRTEKETQYFGPGTRLLVL.

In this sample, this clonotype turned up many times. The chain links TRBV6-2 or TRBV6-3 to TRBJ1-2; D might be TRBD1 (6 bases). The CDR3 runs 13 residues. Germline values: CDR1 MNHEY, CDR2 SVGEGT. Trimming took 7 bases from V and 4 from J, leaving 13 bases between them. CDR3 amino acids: CASIGQLSYGYTF. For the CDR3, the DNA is TGTGCCAGCATCGGACAGCTTTCCTATGGCTACACCTTC.

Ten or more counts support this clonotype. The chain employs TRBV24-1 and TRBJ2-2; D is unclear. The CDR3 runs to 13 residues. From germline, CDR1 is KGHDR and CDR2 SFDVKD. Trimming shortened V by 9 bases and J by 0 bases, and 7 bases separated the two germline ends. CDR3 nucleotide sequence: TGTGCCACCCGAGGCGCGAACACCGGGGAGCTGTTTTTT. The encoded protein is CATRGANTGELFF.

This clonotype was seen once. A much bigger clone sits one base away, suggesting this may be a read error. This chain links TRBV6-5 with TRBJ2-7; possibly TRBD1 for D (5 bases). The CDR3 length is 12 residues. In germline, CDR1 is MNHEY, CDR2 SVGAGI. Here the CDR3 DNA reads TGTGCCAGCAGCCCGACAGTACACGAGCAGTCCTTC. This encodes CASSPTVHEQSF.

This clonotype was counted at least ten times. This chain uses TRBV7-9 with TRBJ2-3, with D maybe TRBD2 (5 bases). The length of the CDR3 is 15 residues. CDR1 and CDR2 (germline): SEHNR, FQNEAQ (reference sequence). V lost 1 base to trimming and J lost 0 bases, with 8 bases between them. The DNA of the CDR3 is TGTGCCAGCAGCTTAGAGCTAGCTAGCACAGATACGCAGTATTTT. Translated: CASSLELASTDTQYF.

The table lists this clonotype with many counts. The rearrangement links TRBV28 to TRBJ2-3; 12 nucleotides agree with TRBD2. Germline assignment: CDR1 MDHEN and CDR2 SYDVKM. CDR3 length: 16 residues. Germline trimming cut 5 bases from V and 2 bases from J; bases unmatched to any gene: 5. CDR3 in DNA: TGTGCCAGCAGTCCTAGCGGGAGGGGGGCCACAGATACGCAGTATTTT. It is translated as CASSPSGRGATDTQYF.